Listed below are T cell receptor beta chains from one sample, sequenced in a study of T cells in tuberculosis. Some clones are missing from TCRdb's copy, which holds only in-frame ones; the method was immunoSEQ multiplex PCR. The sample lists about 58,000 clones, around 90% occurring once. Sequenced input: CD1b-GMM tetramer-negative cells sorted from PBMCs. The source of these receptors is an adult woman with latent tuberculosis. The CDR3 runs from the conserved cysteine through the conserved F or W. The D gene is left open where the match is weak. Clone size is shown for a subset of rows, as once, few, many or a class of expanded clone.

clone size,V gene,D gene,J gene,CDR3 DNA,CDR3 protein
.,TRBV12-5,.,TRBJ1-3,TGTGCTAGTTCCTATGGACTCTTTAGCTCTGGAAACACCATATATTTT,CASSYGLFSSGNTIYF
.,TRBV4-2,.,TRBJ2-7,TGTGCCAGCAGCCAAGAAGGGGCGGGGATAGCCTACGAGCAGTACTTC,CASSQEGAGIAYEQYF
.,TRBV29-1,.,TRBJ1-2,TGCAGCGTTGGTGAGGTCCATGGCTACACCTTC,CSVGEVHGYTF
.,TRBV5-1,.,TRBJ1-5,TGCGCCAGCAGCTTGGGAGACAGGAATCAGCCCCAGCATTTT,CASSLGDRNQPQHF
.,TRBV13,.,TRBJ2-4,TGTGCCAGCAGCTCTACGGTGATAGCCAAAAACATTCAGTACTTC,CASSSTVIAKNIQYF
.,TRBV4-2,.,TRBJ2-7,TGTGCCAGCAGCCAAGAAGGCGGGTACGAGCAGTACTTC,CASSQEGGYEQYF
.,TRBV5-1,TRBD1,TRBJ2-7,TGCGCCAGCAGCCCCGGACAGGGGTTGTACGAGCAGTACTTC,CASSPGQGLYEQYF
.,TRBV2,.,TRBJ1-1,TGTGCCAGCAAACGGGACTTGAACACTGAAGCTTTCTTT,CASKRDLNTEAFF
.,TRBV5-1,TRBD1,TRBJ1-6,TGCGCCAGCAGCATATCACAGGGGGGGAATTCACCCCTCCACTTT,CASSISQGGNSPLHF
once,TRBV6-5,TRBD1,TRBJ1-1,TGTGCCAGCAGCACCCAGGGGGCTGGAAACACTGAAGCTTTCTTT,CASSTQGAGNTEAFF
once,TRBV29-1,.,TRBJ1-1,TGCAGCGTTGGTCAGATTATGAACACTGAAGCTTTCTTT,CSVGQIMNTEAFF
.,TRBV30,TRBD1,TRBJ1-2,TGTGCCTGGAGTGTAGCAGGGGGCGCCGATGGCTACACCTTC,CAWSVAGGADGYTF
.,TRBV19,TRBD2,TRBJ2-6,TGTGCCAGTAGTATCTCTATGCTCGTGCTAGCGGGAGTTGGGGCCAACGTCCTGACTTTC,CASSISMLVLAGVGANVLTF
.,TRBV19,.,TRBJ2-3,TGTGCCAGTAGTTCACGGACGGACTACACAGATATGCAGTATTTT,CASSSRTDYTDMQYF
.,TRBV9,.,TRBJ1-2,TGTGCCAGCAACGAGGGAGCGAGGTATGGCTACACCTTC,CASNEGARYGYTF
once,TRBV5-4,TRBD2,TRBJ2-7,TGTGCCAGCAGCTTGGGACTAGCGGGACTTAATCGCCGGTACGAGCAGTACTTC,CASSLGLAGLNRRYEQYF
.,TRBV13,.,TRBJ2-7,TGTGCCAGCAGCTTCATACATGCCGGGGTATACGAGCAGTACTTC,CASSFIHAGVYEQYF
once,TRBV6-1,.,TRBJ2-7,TGTGCCAGCAGTATTACGGACGGGGGTTACTACGAGCAGTACTTC,CASSITDGGYYEQYF
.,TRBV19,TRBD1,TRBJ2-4,TGTGCCAGTCGGGGGACAGGAGAAATCATTCAGTACTTC,CASRGTGEIIQYF
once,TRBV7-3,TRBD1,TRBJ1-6,TGTGCCAGCAGCCCCGGACAGGGGAACTCACCCCTCCACTTT,CASSPGQGNSPLHF
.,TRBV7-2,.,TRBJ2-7,TGTGCCAGCAGCTTAGTGTCGTACGAGCAGTACTTC,CASSLVSYEQYF
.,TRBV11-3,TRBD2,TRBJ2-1,TGTGCCAGCAGCTTGGGGACTAGCGTCTACAATGAGCAGTTCTTC,CASSLGTSVYNEQFF
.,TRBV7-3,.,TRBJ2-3,TGTGCCAGCAGCTTAGTAGGGGACACAGATACGCAGTATTTT,CASSLVGDTDTQYF
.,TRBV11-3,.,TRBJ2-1,TGTGCCAGCAGCCCCCCGAGAGGGAGGAATGAGCAGTTCTTC,CASSPPRGRNEQFF
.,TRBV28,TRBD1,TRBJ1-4,TGTGCCAGCAGTCCCTACCGGGGACAGCGACTCACCGGTGGCGAAAAACTGTTTTTT,CASSPYRGQRLTGGEKLFF
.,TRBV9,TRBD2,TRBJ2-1,TGTGCCAGCAGCGTAGCTGGGTTACAGCGGGGGCGCTCCTACAATGAGCAGTTCTTC,CASSVAGLQRGRSYNEQFF
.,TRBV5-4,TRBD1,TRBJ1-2,TGTGCCAGCAGCTTTCGAAATGGACAGGGAGGTGGCTACACCTTC,CASSFRNGQGGGYTF